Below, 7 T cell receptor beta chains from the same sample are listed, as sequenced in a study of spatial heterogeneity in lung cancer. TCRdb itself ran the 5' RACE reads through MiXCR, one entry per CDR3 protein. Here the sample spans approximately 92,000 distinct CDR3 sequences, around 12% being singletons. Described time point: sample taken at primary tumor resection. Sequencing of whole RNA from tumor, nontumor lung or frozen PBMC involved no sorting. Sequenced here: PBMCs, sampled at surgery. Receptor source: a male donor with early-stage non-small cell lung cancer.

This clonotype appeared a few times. The CDR3, as DNA: TGTGCCAGCAGCTTATCTGGGGATAATGAAAAACTGTTTTTT. As protein: CASSLSGDNEKLFF. This chain joins TRBV7-9 and TRBJ1-4; the D is unclear. V gave up 2 bases and J gave up 4 bases, with 8 bases separating them. Germline V gene sequence: CDR1 SEHNR, CDR2 FQNEAQ (reference sequence). This CDR3 region has 14 residues.

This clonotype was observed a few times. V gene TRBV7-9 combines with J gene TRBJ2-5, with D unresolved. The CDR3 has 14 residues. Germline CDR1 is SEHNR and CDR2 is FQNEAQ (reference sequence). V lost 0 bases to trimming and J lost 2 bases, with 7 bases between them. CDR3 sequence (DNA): TGTGCCAGCAGCTTAGCGACGCTACAAGAGACCCAGTACTTC. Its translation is CASSLATLQETQYF.

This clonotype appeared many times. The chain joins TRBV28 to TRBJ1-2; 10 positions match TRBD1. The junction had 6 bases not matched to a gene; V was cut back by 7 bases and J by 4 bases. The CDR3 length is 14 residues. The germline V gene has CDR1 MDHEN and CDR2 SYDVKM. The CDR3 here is CASKLTGGPYGYTF. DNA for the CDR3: TGTGCCAGCAAACTGACAGGGGGCCCCTATGGCTACACCTTC.

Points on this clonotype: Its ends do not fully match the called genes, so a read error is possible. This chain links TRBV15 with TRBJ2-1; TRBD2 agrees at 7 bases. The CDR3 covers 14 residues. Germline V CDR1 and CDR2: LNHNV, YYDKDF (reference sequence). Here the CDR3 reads CVTSRDRTSVEQFF. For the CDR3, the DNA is TGTGTCACCAGCAGAGATCGCACTAGCGTTGAGCAGTTCTTC.

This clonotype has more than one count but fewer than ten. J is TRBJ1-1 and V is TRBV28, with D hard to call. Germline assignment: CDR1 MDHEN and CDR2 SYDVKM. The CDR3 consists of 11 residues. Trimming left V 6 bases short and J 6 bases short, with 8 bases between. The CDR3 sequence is CASRDVSEAFF. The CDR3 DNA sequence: TGTGCCAGCAGGGACGTCTCTGAAGCTTTCTTT.

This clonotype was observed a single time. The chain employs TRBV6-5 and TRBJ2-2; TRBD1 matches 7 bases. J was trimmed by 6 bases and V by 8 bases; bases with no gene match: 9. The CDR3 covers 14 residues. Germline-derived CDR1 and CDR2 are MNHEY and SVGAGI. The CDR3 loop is CASRRGRESGELFF. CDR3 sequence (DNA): TGTGCCAGCCGAAGGGGGCGAGAATCCGGGGAGCTGTTTTTT.

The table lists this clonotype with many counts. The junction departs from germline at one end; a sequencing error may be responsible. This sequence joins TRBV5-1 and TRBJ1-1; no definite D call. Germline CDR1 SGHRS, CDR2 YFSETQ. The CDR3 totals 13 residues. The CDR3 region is CASSWTANTEAFF. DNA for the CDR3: TGTGCCAGCAGCTGGACGGCGAACACTGAAGCTTTCTTT.